What follows are 28 T cell receptor beta chains derived from one specimen sequenced in a study of OX40 agonist ivuxolimab in advanced cancers. Profiling relied on immunoSEQ multiplex PCR, and the TCRdb table lists in-frame clones only, not all of them. The sample holds 61,000 or so clones, roughly 86% seen once. This specimen was CD4+ or CD8+ T cells sorted from blood, taken in a trial of the OX40 agonist ivuxolimab. The source is an adult with an advanced solid tumor such as melanoma, head and neck, liver or kidney cancer.

The chain has TRBV7-9 and TRBJ1-1, with D maybe TRBD1 (6 bases). Trimming cost V 5 bases and J 3 bases, with 13 bases left between them. The germline gives CDR1 SEHNR, CDR2 FQNEAQ (reference sequence). The CDR3 is 14 residues long. DNA of the CDR3: TGTGCCAGCAGCCCCTACAGGGTGGACACTGAAGCTTTCTTT. It specifies CASSPYRVDTEAFF.

The V call is TRBV11-2, the J call TRBJ2-1; D gene unclear. The V end lost 2 bases, the J end lost 2 bases, and 4 bases lay between the germline ends. The CDR3 is 13 residues long. The germline V gene has CDR1 SGHAT and CDR2 FQNNGV. CDR3 in DNA: TGTGCCAGCAGCTTACAACCCTACAATGAGCAGTTCTTC. Translated, it gives CASSLQPYNEQFF.

The chain employs TRBV7-6 and TRBJ1-4; 8 bases match TRBD1. Germline values: CDR1 SGHVS, CDR2 FNYEAQ. J gave up 4 bases and V 4 bases, and 2 bases lay outside the gene matches. The CDR3 is 14 amino acids. This CDR3 reads CASSSGQVNEKLFF. Written as DNA, the CDR3 is TGTGCCAGCAGCTCGGGACAGGTTAATGAAAAACTGTTTTTT. Full variable domain (remainder filled in from reference TRBV7-6 and TRBJ1-4): GAGVSQSPRYKVTKRGQDVALRCDPISGHVSLYWYRQALGQGPEFLTYFNYEAQQDKSGLPNDRFSAERPEGSISTLTIQRTEQRDSAMYRCASSSGQVNEKLFFGSGTQLSVL.

By its share, this clone is medium-sized. This chain joins TRBV7-9 and TRBJ1-6; the D gene is possibly TRBD1 (6 bases). V was shortened by 4 bases and J by 10 bases, with 17 bases between the two germline ends. From germline, CDR1 is SEHNR and CDR2 FQNEAQ (reference sequence). The CDR3 is made up of 15 amino acids. The DNA of the CDR3 is TGTGCCAGCAGCTCGAACAGGGATTTCGGGTCACCCCTCCACTTT. Encoded protein: CASSSNRDFGSPLHF.

The chain employs TRBV18 and TRBJ2-5; D possibly corresponds to TRBD1 (5 bases). The CDR3 has 15 residues. CDR1 and CDR2 (germline): KGHSH, LQKENI. V gave up 3 bases and J gave up 2 bases, with 13 bases separating them. The chain's CDR3 is CASSPSRQYQETQYF. As DNA, the CDR3 is TGTGCCAGCTCACCTTCCCGACAGTATCAAGAGACCCAGTACTTC.

The rearrangement uses TRBV19 and TRBJ2-7; the D is unclear. The V end lost 10 bases, the J end lost 4 bases, and 11 bases lay between the germline ends. Germline V CDR1 and CDR2: LNHDA, SQIVND (reference sequence). This CDR3 is built from 11 residues. CDR3 region: CATTDSYEQYF. The CDR3 DNA follows: TGTGCCACCACCGATAGTTACGAGCAGTACTTC.

Here the CDR3 DNA reads TGTGCCAGCAGCAAGGGACTAGCGGCTTCCTACAATGAGCAGTTCTTC. It translates to CASSKGLAASYNEQFF. This rearrangement joins TRBV7-3 to TRBJ2-1, with 11 bases identical to TRBD2. CDR1 SGHTA and CDR2 FQGTGA come from the germline V gene. J was trimmed by 1 base and V by 5 bases; bases with no gene match: 4. The CDR3 is 16 amino acids. The full variable domain, its missing parts supplied by reference TRBV7-3 and TRBJ2-1, is GAGVSQTPSNKVTEKGKYVELRCDPISGHTALYWYRQSLGQGPEFLIYFQGTGAADDSGLPNDRFFAVRPEGSVSTLKIQRTERGDSAVYLCASSKGLAASYNEQFFGPGTRLTVL.

The table lists this clone with a count of one. The chain employs TRBV5-1 and TRBJ1-2; maybe TRBD1 (5 bases). V lost 4 bases and J lost 6, with 10 bases in between. This CDR3 spans 12 amino acids. Germline assignment: CDR1 SGHRS and CDR2 YFSETQ. CDR3 amino acids: CASSPEGDGYTF. DNA for the CDR3: TGCGCCAGCAGCCCGGAAGGGGATGGCTACACCTTC.

The chain joins TRBV2 to TRBJ2-7, with TRBD1 as a possible D gene (6 bases). Looked up from germline, CDR1 is SNHLY and CDR2 is FYNNEI. The CDR3 loop spans 15 amino acids. Trimming took off 6 bases at V and 0 bases at J, with 15 bases between the two ends. Here the CDR3 reads CASSPGQQRSYEQYF. The CDR3 DNA reads as TGTGCCAGCAGCCCGGGACAACAACGCTCCTACGAGCAGTACTTC.

This chain uses TRBV7-2 with TRBJ1-4; no reliable D call. The CDR3 length is 16 residues. The ends were cut back, 0 bases at V and 5 bases at J, with 13 bases in the middle. CDR1 is SGHTA and CDR2 is FQGNSA in the germline V gene. The CDR3, as DNA: TGTGCCAGCAGCTTAGCTCCTGGGAACGTCAATGAAAAACTGTTTTTT. Its translation is CASSLAPGNVNEKLFF.

The table lists this clone with a count of one. The gene calls are TRBV18 and TRBJ1-1; 9 positions agree with TRBD1. CDR3 length equals 15 residues. Germline loops: CDR1 KGHSH, CDR2 LQKENI. The junction had 3 bases not matched to a gene; V was cut back by 0 bases and J by 4 bases. The CDR3 sequence is CASSPPDRGSTEAFF. The DNA of the CDR3 is TGTGCCAGCTCACCACCGGACAGGGGAAGCACTGAAGCTTTCTTT.

This clone came up once. The V and J genes are TRBV5-5 and TRBJ2-7; 14 bases align to TRBD2. The CDR3 covers 18 residues. Germline CDR1 reads SGHKS; CDR2 reads YYEKEE (reference sequence). V shed 5 bases, J shed 6 bases, and the junction held 16 bases outside the gene matches. CDR3 DNA: TGTGCCAGCAGTGTCATCGGGACTAGCGGGGGACCTAGGGGCGAGCAGTACTTC. Translation: CASSVIGTSGGPRGEQYF.

The chain couples TRBV5-1 to TRBJ2-6; tentative D call: TRBD1 (5 bases). V lost 2 bases, J lost 0 bases, and 12 bases lay in between. Germline CDR1 reads SGHRS; CDR2 reads YFSETQ. The CDR3 is made up of 17 amino acids. The CDR3 protein is CASSFAGHSSGANVLTF. For the CDR3, the DNA is TGCGCCAGCAGCTTCGCAGGGCACAGCTCTGGGGCCAACGTCCTGACTTTC.

The chain combines TRBV11-2 with TRBJ2-1, with a possible D match to TRBD2 (7 bases). The V gene's germline CDR1 is SGHAT and CDR2 FQNNGV. The germline V and J ends were trimmed by 5 bases and 4 bases, with 18 bases remaining between them. This CDR3 spans 16 amino acids. The CDR3 reads CASSQEGGRWYNEQFF. The CDR3 DNA reads TGTGCCAGCAGCCAAGAGGGGGGGCGGTGGTACAATGAGCAGTTCTTC.

J is TRBJ1-5 and V is TRBV18, with 9 bases lining up with TRBD1. Germline V gene sequence: CDR1 KGHSH, CDR2 LQKENI. With 5 bases clipped from V and 4 bases from J, the junction kept 3 bases outside the gene matches. The CDR3 is 14 amino acids. The CDR3 is CASSTGTGNQPQHF. DNA of the CDR3: TGTGCCAGCTCAACAGGGACAGGGAATCAGCCCCAGCATTTT.

The chain has TRBV6-1 and TRBJ1-2, with a weak D call TRBD1 (5 bases). The CDR3 runs 14 residues. Trimming took off 3 bases at V and 8 bases at J, with 16 bases between the two ends. The germline V gene has CDR1 MNHNS and CDR2 SASEGT. DNA of the CDR3: TGTGCCAGCAGTGATGAGGGACCGCGCTCGGGCTACACCTTC. It is translated as CASSDEGPRSGYTF.

The V and J genes are TRBV6-1 and TRBJ2-7; tentatively, D is TRBD2 (6 bases). Between the trimmed V and J ends, which lost 5 bases and 4 bases, there was a span of 15 bases. Germline assignment: CDR1 MNHNS and CDR2 SASEGT. This CDR3 contains 14 residues. The CDR3 protein is CASSQWGGEYEQYF. CDR3 DNA: TGTGCCAGCAGTCAGTGGGGAGGTGAATACGAGCAGTACTTC.

V and J are TRBV5-1 and TRBJ2-3, with TRBD1 matching 10 bases. Germline lookup yields CDR1 SGHRS and CDR2 YFSETQ. The CDR3 has 16 residues. J was trimmed by 5 bases and V by 5 bases; bases with no gene match: 11. This CDR3 is CASRHDRGPVRDTQYF. DNA for the CDR3: TGCGCCAGCAGACACGACAGGGGGCCCGTAAGAGATACGCAGTATTTT.

The V gene is TRBV7-2, the J gene TRBJ2-3, with D perhaps TRBD2 (5 bases). Germline V CDR1 and CDR2: SGHTA, FQGNSA. The CDR3 extends over 13 amino acids. Trimming removed 1 base at V and 10 bases at J, with 12 bases between. The chain's CDR3 is CASSLVTTEPQYF. CDR3 DNA: TGTGCCAGCAGCTTAGTGACTACAGAGCCGCAGTATTTT.

The V call is TRBV7-9, the J call TRBJ2-7; no definite D call. The CDR3 covers 14 residues. The germline V gene encodes CDR1 SEHNR and CDR2 FQNEAQ (reference sequence). V was trimmed by 7 bases and J by 4 bases, leaving 17 bases between them. The DNA for the CDR3 is TGTGCCAGCACCCGATCAGCGTCGGCTTACGAGCAGTACTTC. Residues: CASTRSASAYEQYF.

Written as DNA, the CDR3 is TGTGCCAGCAGCTTAGGACAGGGGAACACTGAAGCTTTCTTT. It encodes CASSLGQGNTEAFF. The chain links TRBV7-9 to TRBJ1-1; TRBD1 matches at 7 bases. V was clipped by 1 base and J by 1 base; unmatched bases: 0. From germline, CDR1 is SEHNR and CDR2 FQNEAQ (reference sequence). The CDR3 totals 14 residues.

This chain connects TRBV28 to TRBJ1-3; D is ambiguous. The CDR3 has 12 amino acids. The V gene's germline CDR1 is MDHEN and CDR2 SYDVKM. V lost 6 bases and J lost 0, with 3 bases in between. CDR3 protein: CASRTSGNTIYF. The CDR3 nucleotides read TGTGCCAGCAGAACCTCTGGAAACACCATATATTTT.

J is TRBJ2-5 and V is TRBV2; TRBD1 matches 7 bases. Trimming at V came to 4 bases and at J to 4 bases, leaving 3 bases not matched to a gene. CDR1 is SNHLY, CDR2 FYNNEI, per germline. The CDR3 runs to 13 residues. The CDR3 loop is CASSGQGRETQYF. CDR3 DNA sequence: TGTGCCAGCAGTGGACAGGGTCGAGAGACCCAGTACTTC.

This chain joins TRBV5-6 and TRBJ1-1, with D maybe TRBD1 (6 bases). Germline V CDR1 and CDR2: SGHDT, YYEEEE. Trimming left V 2 bases short and J 4 bases short, with 12 bases between. The CDR3 runs to 14 residues. For the CDR3, the DNA is TGTGCCAGCAGCTTCCTAGGGGGGAGCACTGAAGCTTTCTTT. This gives the protein CASSFLGGSTEAFF.

Notes on this clone: Sequence at one end of the junction differs from germline and may be a read error. The chain employs TRBV18 and TRBJ1-5; no clear D gene. Germline V gene sequence: CDR1 KGHSH, CDR2 LQKENI. The CDR3 contains 12 residues. The CDR3 DNA reads as TGCGCCGATTATAATAGCAATCAGCCCCAGCATTTT. Protein sequence: CADYNSNQPQHF. The complete variable domain, with remaining parts taken from reference TRBV18 and TRBJ1-5, reads NAGVMQNPRHLVRRRGQEARLRCSPMKGHSHVYWYRQLPEEGLKFMVYLQKENIIDESGMPKERFSAEFPKEGPSILRIQQVVRGDSAAYFCADYNSNQPQHFGDGTRLSIL.

This clone was detected only a few times. The gene calls are TRBV5-1 and TRBJ1-2, with TRBD1 as a possible D gene (5 bases). V lost 0 bases and J lost 8, with 11 bases in between. The CDR3 has 13 amino acids. The germline V gene encodes CDR1 SGHRS and CDR2 YFSETQ. The CDR3 region has the DNA TGCGCCAGCAGCTTGGCGCAGGGTATAGGCTACACCTTC. As protein: CASSLAQGIGYTF.

In this sample, this clone turned up once. The chain carries TRBV6-5 and TRBJ1-2; possibly TRBD1 for D (5 bases). Germline loops: CDR1 MNHEY, CDR2 SVGAGI. This CDR3 contains 14 residues. V was trimmed by 5 bases and J by 4 bases, leaving 14 bases between them. CDR3 amino acids: CASSRDGFSYGYTF. DNA of the CDR3: TGTGCCAGCAGTCGGGACGGTTTCTCCTATGGCTACACCTTC.

This clone appeared a single time. The chain links TRBV2 to TRBJ1-6; 8 positions match TRBD1. Germline values: CDR1 SNHLY, CDR2 FYNNEI. J gave up 2 bases and V 6 bases, and 9 bases lay outside the gene matches. This CDR3 contains 17 residues. As DNA, the CDR3 is TGTGCCAGCAGGCGGGACAGGTCGGGCACCTATAATTCACCCCTCCACTTT. Translated, it gives CASRRDRSGTYNSPLHF.